The 14 T cell receptor beta chains listed next were all sequenced from one sample in a study of blood T cell repertoires in COVID-19 (dated by TCRdb to 2020 to 2021). The library was generated by the immunoSEQ multiplex PCR assay. The clones in this table, taken by TCRdb from immuneACCESS, are in-frame only. Not every clone is retained; where verified, under half of the shortfall comes from an unresolved V gene, and the cause of the rest is unknown. The table for this sample lists 150,000 to 200,000 clones; over 80% of them were counted only once. The ten largest account for under 5.5% of the sample. Sequencing input: peripheral blood. These receptor sequences come from a young woman with acute or convalescent COVID-19.

The chain links TRBV2 to TRBJ1-2; 7 bases match TRBD1. The trim removed 7 bases at V and 0 bases at J, leaving 8 bases unmatched. CDR3 size: 15 residues. From germline, CDR1 is SNHLY and CDR2 FYNNEI. The CDR3: CASTRGTASNYGYTF. The DNA for the CDR3 is TGTGCCAGCACCAGGGGGACAGCATCTAACTATGGCTACACCTTC.

The chain carries TRBV15 and TRBJ2-3; weak D call: TRBD2 (6 bases). The CDR3 length is 13 residues. From germline, CDR1 is LNHNV and CDR2 YYDKDF (reference sequence). V lost 6 bases, J lost 5 bases, and 12 bases lay in between. The CDR3 DNA follows: TGTGCCACCAGGCAGACTAGTGAAGATACGCAGTATTTT. Amino acids: CATRQTSEDTQYF.

Note on this clone: One junction end disagrees with the germline gene, perhaps due to a read error. This chain connects TRBV7-7 to TRBJ1-2, with TRBD1 identical over 8 bases. The CDR3 runs 14 residues. The germline V gene has CDR1 SSHAT and CDR2 FNYEAQ (reference sequence). In DNA form, the CDR3 reads TGTGCTAGCAGCTCCCCAGGGGGCACGGATGGCTACACCTTC. This codes for CASSSPGGTDGYTF.

The J gene is TRBJ2-1, the V gene TRBV13; possible D gene TRBD2, 6 bases. V was shortened by 0 bases and J by 2 bases, with 8 bases between the two germline ends. The CDR3 has 15 amino acids. The germline CDR1 and CDR2 sequences are PRHDT and FYEKMQ (reference sequence). DNA of the CDR3: TGTGCCAGCAGCTTAGGCGGGAGTACCTACAATGAGCAGTTCTTC. As protein: CASSLGGSTYNEQFF. Using reference TRBV13 and TRBJ2-1 for the parts outside the CDR3, the full variable domain is AAGVIQSPRHLIKEKRETATLKCYPIPRHDTVYWYQQGPGQDPQFLISFYEKMQSDKGSIPDRFSAQQFSDYHSELNMSSLELGDSALYFCASSLGGSTYNEQFFGPGTRLTVL.

The chain links TRBV5-1 to TRBJ1-2, with 7 positions matching TRBD1. V lost 0 bases and J lost 5; bases outside the gene matches: 4. This CDR3 contains 14 residues. Per germline, CDR1 SGHRS and CDR2 YFSETQ. CDR3 in amino acids: CASSLDRGPYGYTF. In DNA, the CDR3 is TGCGCCAGCAGCTTGGACAGGGGCCCATATGGCTACACCTTC. Supplemented by reference TRBV5-1 and TRBJ1-2, the full variable domain reads KAGVTQTPRYLIKTRGQQVTLSCSPISGHRSVSWYQQTPGQGLQFLFEYFSETQRNKGNFPGRFSGRQFSNSRSEMNVSTLELGDSALYLCASSLDRGPYGYTFGSGTRLTVV.

This clone was counted only a few times. V and J are TRBV15 and TRBJ2-3, with D perhaps TRBD2 (6 bases). The CDR3 sequence is 13 residues long. Germline-derived CDR1 and CDR2 are LNHNV and YYDKDF (reference sequence). Trimming took off 5 bases at V and 6 bases at J, with 12 bases between the two ends. The CDR3: CATSGRTGDTQYF. The CDR3 bases are TGTGCCACCAGCGGGAGGACGGGGGATACGCAGTATTTT. Filled out from reference TRBV15 and TRBJ2-3, the complete variable domain reads DAMVIQNPRYQVTQFGKPVTLSCSQTLNHNVMYWYQQKSSQAPKLLFHYYDKDFNNEADTPDNFQSRRPNTSFCFLDIRSPGLGDTAMYLCATSGRTGDTQYFGPGTRLTVL.

This rearrangement joins TRBV7-9 to TRBJ1-2; tentatively, D is TRBD1 (6 bases). Trimming took 0 bases from V and 4 from J, leaving 12 bases between them. CDR1 is SEHNR and CDR2 is FQNEAQ in the germline V gene (reference sequence). This CDR3 has 15 residues. DNA for the CDR3: TGTGCCAGCAGCTTAGCACAGGGTTTGAGCTATGGCTACACCTTC. Amino acid sequence: CASSLAQGLSYGYTF.

This clone has only one observation. V usage is TRBV5-4 and J usage is TRBJ2-7, with D possibly being TRBD1 (5 bases). This CDR3 region has 14 residues. The germline gives CDR1 SGHNT, CDR2 YYREEE (reference sequence). V was shortened by 1 base and J by 0 bases, with 8 bases between the two germline ends. The CDR3 coding sequence is TGTGCCAGCAGCTTGTCAGGGAACTCCTACGAGCAGTACTTC. Amino acids: CASSLSGNSYEQYF.

The genes are TRBV4-2 and TRBJ2-1; 11 bases match TRBD2. V dropped 5 bases and J dropped 6; count of bases not matched to a gene: 12. This CDR3 has 17 residues. The germline CDR1 and CDR2 sequences are LGHNA and YNFKEQ. The CDR3: CASSAQIAGGLFNEQFF. The CDR3 DNA follows: TGTGCCAGCAGCGCCCAAATAGCGGGAGGGTTATTCAATGAGCAGTTCTTC.

This rearrangement joins TRBV5-4 to TRBJ1-1, with D possibly matching TRBD1 (6 bases). The germline CDR1 and CDR2 sequences are SGHNT and YYREEE (reference sequence). This CDR3 is built from 12 residues. V lost 3 bases and J 11 bases, leaving 14 bases between the germline ends. CDR3 in DNA: TGTGCCAGCAGCTCTTCAGGGGAACACGCTTTCTTT. Translating gives CASSSSGEHAFF.

Remarks on this clone: Because the CDR3 is missing its conserved closing phenylalanine or tryptophan, this is likely a read error. It is unclear where the CDR3 begins or ends on the DNA, so no DNA is shown, and the CDR3 is as TCRdb lists it. This sequence joins TRBV5-1 and TRBJ1-2. CDR1 is SGHRS and CDR2 is YFSETQ in the germline V gene. 10 amino acids form the CDR3, both terminal residues included. CDR3 residues: CASSLGGGNP.

This chain connects TRBV19 to TRBJ2-2; 7 nucleotides agree with TRBD2. The germline gives CDR1 LNHDA, CDR2 SQIVND (reference sequence). The CDR3 totals 16 residues. V trimming: 6 bases; J trimming: 3 bases; junction bases outside the gene matches: 10. CDR3 sequence reads: CASRQPGGRHTGELFF. CDR3 coding DNA: TGTGCCAGTAGGCAACCGGGAGGTAGGCACACCGGGGAGCTGTTTTTT.

The rearrangement joins TRBV3-1 (or the pseudogene TRBV3-2) to TRBJ1-4; D unclear. The ends were cut back, 3 bases at V and 8 bases at J, with 13 bases in the middle. From germline, CDR1 is LGHDT and CDR2 YNNKEL (reference sequence). The CDR3 runs to 14 residues. Written as DNA, the CDR3 is TGTGCCAGCAGCCACAGGCAGACGGTGGAAAAACTGTTTTTT. It codes for CASSHRQTVEKLFF.

The chain has TRBV9 and TRBJ2-7; D not certain. The V gene's germline CDR1 is SGDLS and CDR2 YYNGEE. The CDR3 is 14 residues long. V was trimmed by 4 bases and J by 0 bases, leaving 11 bases between them. CDR3 coding DNA: TGTGCCAGCAGCCCCCCCGGCGGCTCCTACGAGCAGTACTTC. This sequence encodes CASSPPGGSYEQYF. The whole variable domain, remainder taken from reference TRBV9 and TRBJ2-7, is DSGVTQTPKHLITATGQRVTLRCSPRSGDLSVYWYQQSLDQGLQFLIQYYNGEERAKGNILERFSAQQFPDLHSELNLSSLELGDSALYFCASSPPGGSYEQYFGPGTRLTVT.